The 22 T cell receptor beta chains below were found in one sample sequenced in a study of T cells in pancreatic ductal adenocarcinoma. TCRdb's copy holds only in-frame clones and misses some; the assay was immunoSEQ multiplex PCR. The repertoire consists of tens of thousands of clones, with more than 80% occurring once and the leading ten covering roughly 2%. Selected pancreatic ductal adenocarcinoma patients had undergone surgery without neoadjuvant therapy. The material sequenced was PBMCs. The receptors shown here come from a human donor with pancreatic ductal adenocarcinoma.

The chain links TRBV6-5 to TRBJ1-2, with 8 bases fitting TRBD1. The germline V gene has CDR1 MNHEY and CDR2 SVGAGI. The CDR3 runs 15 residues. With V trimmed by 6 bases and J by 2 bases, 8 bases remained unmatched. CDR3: CASSPGQGGNYGYTF. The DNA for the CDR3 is TGTGCCAGCAGCCCTGGACAGGGAGGAAACTATGGCTACACCTTC.

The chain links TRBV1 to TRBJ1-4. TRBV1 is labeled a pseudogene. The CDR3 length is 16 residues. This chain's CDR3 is CTSSQDHGSRDEKLFF. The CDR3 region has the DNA TGCACCAGCAGCCAAGATCATGGCTCTCGGGACGAAAAACTGTTTTTT.

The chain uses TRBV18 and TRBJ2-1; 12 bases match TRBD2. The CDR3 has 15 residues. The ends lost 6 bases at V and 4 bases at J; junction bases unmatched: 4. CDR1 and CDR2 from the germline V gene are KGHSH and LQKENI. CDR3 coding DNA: TGTGCCAGCTCCCCGACTAGCGGGAGTTACAATGAGCAGTTCTTC. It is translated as CASSPTSGSYNEQFF.

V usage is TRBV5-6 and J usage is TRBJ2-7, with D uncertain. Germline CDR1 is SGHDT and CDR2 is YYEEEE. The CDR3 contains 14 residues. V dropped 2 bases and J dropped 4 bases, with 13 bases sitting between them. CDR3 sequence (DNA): TGTGCCAGCAGCTTTGGGCCGAGCAGATACGAGCAGTACTTC. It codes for CASSFGPSRYEQYF.

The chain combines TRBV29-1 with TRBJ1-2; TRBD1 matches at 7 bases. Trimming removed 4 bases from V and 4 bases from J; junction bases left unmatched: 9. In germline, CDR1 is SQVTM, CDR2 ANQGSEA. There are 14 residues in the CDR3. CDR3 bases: TGCAGCGTTGTTATAAGGGGGGACAGCTATGGCTACACCTTC. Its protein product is CSVVIRGDSYGYTF.

The CDR3: CASSQDGKEEAYEQYF. As DNA, the CDR3 is TGTGCCAGCAGCCAAGATGGGAAAGAGGAGGCCTACGAGCAGTACTTC. The rearrangement links TRBV4-2 to TRBJ2-7, with a tentative D call TRBD2 (5 bases). From germline, CDR1 is LGHNA and CDR2 YNFKEQ. This CDR3 comprises 16 residues. Trimming removed 0 bases at V and 2 bases at J, with 14 bases between.

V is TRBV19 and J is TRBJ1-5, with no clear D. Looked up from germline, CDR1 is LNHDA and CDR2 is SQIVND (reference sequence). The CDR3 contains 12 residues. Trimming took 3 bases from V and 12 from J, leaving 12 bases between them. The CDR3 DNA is TGTGCCAGTAGTATTACGAGGAGTAGCCAGCATTTT. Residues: CASSITRSSQHF.

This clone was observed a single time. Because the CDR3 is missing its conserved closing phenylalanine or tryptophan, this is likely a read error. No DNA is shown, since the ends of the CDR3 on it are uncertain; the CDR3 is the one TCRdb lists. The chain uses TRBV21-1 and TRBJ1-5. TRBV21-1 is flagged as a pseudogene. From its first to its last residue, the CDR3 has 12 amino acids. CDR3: CASSKGGGRGSL.

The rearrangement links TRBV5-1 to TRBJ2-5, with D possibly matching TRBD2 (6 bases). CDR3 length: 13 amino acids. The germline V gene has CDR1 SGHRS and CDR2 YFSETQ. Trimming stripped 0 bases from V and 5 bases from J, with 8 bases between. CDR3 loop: CASSLDGGETQYF. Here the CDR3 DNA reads TGCGCCAGCAGCTTGGATGGAGGGGAGACCCAGTACTTC.

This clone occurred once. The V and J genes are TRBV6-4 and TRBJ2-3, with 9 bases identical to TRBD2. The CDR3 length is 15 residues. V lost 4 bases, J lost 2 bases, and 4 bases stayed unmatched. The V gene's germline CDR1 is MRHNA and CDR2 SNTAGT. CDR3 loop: CASSAVAGVTDTQYF. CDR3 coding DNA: TGTGCCAGCAGTGCCGTAGCGGGAGTCACAGATACGCAGTATTTT.

The CDR3 spells CASSEGPSNLYGYTF. The CDR3 DNA follows: TGTGCCAGCAGTGAAGGGCCAAGCAATCTATATGGCTACACCTTC. The V call is TRBV6-1, the J call TRBJ1-2; the D is unclear. Germline V gene sequence: CDR1 MNHNS, CDR2 SASEGT. The CDR3 has 15 residues. V gave up 1 base and J gave up 5 bases, with 14 bases separating them.

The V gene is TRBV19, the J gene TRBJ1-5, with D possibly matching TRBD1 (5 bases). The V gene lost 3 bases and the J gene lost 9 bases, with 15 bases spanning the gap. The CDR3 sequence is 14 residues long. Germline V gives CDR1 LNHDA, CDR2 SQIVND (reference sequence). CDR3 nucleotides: TGTGCCAGTAGTATGGGGCAGGACCTAGGGCCCCAGCATTTT. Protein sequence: CASSMGQDLGPQHF.

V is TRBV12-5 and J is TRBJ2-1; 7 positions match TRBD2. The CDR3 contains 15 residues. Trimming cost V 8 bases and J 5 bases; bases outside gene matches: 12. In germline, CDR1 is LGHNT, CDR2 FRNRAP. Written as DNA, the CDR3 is TGTGCTAGTCAGCTTGGCGGGAGCCGGCACAATGAGCAGTTCTTC. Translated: CASQLGGSRHNEQFF.

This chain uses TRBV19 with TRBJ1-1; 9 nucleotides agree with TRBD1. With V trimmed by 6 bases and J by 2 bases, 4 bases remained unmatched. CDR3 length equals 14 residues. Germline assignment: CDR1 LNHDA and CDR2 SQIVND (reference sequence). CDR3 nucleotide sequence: TGTGCCAGTAGCGGACAGGGGCTAAACACTGAAGCTTTCTTT. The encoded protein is CASSGQGLNTEAFF.

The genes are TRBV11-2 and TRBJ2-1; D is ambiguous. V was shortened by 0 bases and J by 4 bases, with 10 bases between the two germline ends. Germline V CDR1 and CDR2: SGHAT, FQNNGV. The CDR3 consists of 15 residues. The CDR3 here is CASSLDRGRYNEQFF. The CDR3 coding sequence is TGTGCCAGCAGCTTAGATCGAGGAAGATACAATGAGCAGTTCTTC.

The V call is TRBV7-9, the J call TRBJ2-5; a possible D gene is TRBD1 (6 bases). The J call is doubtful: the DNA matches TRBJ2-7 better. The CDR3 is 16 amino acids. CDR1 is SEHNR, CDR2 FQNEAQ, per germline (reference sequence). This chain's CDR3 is CASSRIGQPDSYEQYF. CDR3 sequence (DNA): TGTGCCAGCAGCCGAATAGGACAGCCTGACTCCTACGAGCAGTACTTC.

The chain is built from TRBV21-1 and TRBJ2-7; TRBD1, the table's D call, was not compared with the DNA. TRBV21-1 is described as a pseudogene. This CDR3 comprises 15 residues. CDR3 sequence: CASSKRRDRAYEQYF. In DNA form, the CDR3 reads TGTGCCAGCAGCAAGAGAAGGGACAGGGCCTACGAGCAGTACTTC.

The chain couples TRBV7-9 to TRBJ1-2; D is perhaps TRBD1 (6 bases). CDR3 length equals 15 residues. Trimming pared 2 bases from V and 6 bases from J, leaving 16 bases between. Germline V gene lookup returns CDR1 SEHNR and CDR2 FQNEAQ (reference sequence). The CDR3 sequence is CASSLLDSRGHGYTF. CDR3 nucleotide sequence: TGTGCCAGCAGCTTATTGGACAGCCGGGGCCATGGCTACACCTTC.

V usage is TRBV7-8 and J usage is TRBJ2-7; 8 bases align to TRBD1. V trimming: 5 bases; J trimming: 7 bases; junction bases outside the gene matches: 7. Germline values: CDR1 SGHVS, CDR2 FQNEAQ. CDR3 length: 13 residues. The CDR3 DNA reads TGTGCCAGCAGCCCCGACAGGGGCCAGGAGCAGTACTTC. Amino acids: CASSPDRGQEQYF.

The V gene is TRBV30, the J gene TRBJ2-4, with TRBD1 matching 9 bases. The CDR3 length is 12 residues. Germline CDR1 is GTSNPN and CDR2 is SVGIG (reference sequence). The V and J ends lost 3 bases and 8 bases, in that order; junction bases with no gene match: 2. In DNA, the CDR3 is TGTGCCTGGAGGGGGACAGGGCACATTCAGTACTTC. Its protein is CAWRGTGHIQYF.

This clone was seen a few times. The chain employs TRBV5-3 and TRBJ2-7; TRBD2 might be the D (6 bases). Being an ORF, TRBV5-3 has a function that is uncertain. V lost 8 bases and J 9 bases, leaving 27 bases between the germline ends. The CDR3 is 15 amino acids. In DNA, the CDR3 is TGTGCCAGCAGCCGGGTGGGGGGAGCCGGAGCAAGGCAGTACTTC. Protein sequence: CASSRVGGAGARQYF.

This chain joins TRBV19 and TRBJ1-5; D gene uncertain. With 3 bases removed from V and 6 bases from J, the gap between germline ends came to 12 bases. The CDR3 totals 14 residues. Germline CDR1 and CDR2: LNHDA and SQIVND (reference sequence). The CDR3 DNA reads TGTGCCAGTAGTATTAAATCGGGGAGTCAGCCCCAGCATTTT. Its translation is CASSIKSGSQPQHF.